This TCR beta chain was obtained from a study of beta chain features in type 1 diabetes (dated 2018 in TCRdb). About the full investigation: Mean age, gender distribution, total cell number and subset yield did not differ between patients and healthy donors. A total of under 120,000,000 sorted cells were examined across all samples, and RNA yield correlated strongly with the number of cells per subset. The study compared the TCRB repertoires of sorted circulating CD4+ T cell subsets in recently diagnosed type 1 diabetes patients with those in matched healthy donors. Regulatory and stem cell-like memory subsets were obtained from only 8 patients and roughly 8 healthy donors, while naive and central memory subsets were obtained from all 30 or so donors. What the work shows at the level of the full study, not this receptor alone: A moderate but significant shortening of TCRB CDR3 length was observed in type 1 diabetes patients in all four CD4+ subsets. At VDJ recombination sites, type 1 diabetes patients had fewer insertions and more deleted nucleotides, which implies abnormalities in thymic rearrangement. Naive, central memory and regulatory TCRB repertoires appeared to be more alike among patients than among healthy donors. Because cDNA was sequenced instead of genomic DNA, activated cells with high expression could be over-represented, although the groups did not differ in activation or CD3 levels. PCR may preferentially amplify shorter templates, but because patient and control samples were amplified and corrected together, any resulting skew would affect both groups equally. Only small numbers of individuals were included in the HLA sub-analyses, which left unresolved whether HLA type had any influence on TCRB rearrangement.

All of the isolated RNA was reverse transcribed with the High Capacity cDNA Reverse Transcription Kit, so expressed TCRB transcripts were sequenced. Deep immunoSEQ sequencing was applied to naive, central memory and regulatory T cell samples, giving an average of roughly 3.5 million total reads per sample. Sorted cells were lysed in RLT buffer, and RNA was extracted using DNase-treated RNeasy Micro or Mini kits according to cell number. Each cell subset was processed separately to prevent cross-contamination, with patient and healthy donor samples processed together. TCRB sequences were amplified from cDNA with the immunoSEQ multiplex PCR, producing 87-bp fragments spanning the CDR3 region. Sequencing of the amplicons was performed on the Illumina HiSeq platform. The original methods were these. PCR bias was computationally corrected using synthetic template baselines, reads within Hamming distance 2 were collapsed, and singletons that could not be merged were discarded. Reads were aligned to IMGT to assign V, D and J genes, CDR3 length, and insertions or deletions at six rearrangement sites. Within each subset, clonotype counts were normalized to sorted cell number, after which true diversity and Gini coefficients were computed with the tcR R package. Repertoire sharing was quantified using the overlap coefficient calculated on TCRB nucleotide sequences. Out-of-frame TCRB sequences from naive cells were analyzed as a proxy for the pre-selection repertoire. TCRdb limited this immuneACCESS table to in-frame rearrangements with V and J called. A share of clones is missing; checked studies link under half to unresolved V genes, and the rest is unexplained. V and J calls and clone size are as listed in that table; D and trimming were resolved from the DNA. For this sample there are 640,000 or so clones; around an eighth appear just once. Approximately 0.02% of the sample lies in the top ten.

As for this clone: There is no known antigen for this receptor. No quality values exist for individual bases; no much larger clone is one base distant.

Each donor gave one peripheral blood draw, averaging around 120 mL, which was collected into heparinised tubes. Naive, central memory, regulatory and stem cell-like memory CD4+ T cells were sorted on a BD FACSAria II using a panel including CD45RO, CCR7, CD25, CD127, CD95 and CD27. A purity above 95% was achieved for all sorted populations. Right away, PBMCs were isolated by Lymphoprep density gradient centrifugation and were stained directly, with no culture step. So that batch effects would be minimized, each experiment stained and sorted samples in pairs, pairing one healthy donor with one patient. The specimen was naive CD4+ T cells from blood. The label giving this sample's cell subset or site can be read as: true naive CD4+ T cells. This TCR was recovered from a man between 18 and 35 years old with type 1 diabetes.

The CDR3 amino acid sequence is: CASSFGQEYETQYF. At the DNA level, the sequence is TGCGCCAGCAGCTTTGGACAGGAGTACGAGACCCAGTACTTC. The chain was built from TRBV5-1 and TRBJ2-5; the central 7 bases match TRBD1. The junction shows trimming of 2 bases on V and 5 bases on J, and the gene matches do not reach 6 bases of it. The CDR3 spans 14 residues, from the cysteine through the phenylalanine. The CDR3 DNA has 42 bases and is translated from base 1. The germline V gene encodes CDR1 SGHRS and CDR2 YFSETQ. Extended through the reference TRBV5-1 and TRBJ2-5 proteins, this CDR3 yields the full variable domain: KAGVTQTPRYLIKTRGQQVTLSCSPISGHRSVSWYQQTPGQGLQFLFEYFSETQRNKGNFPGRFSGRQFSNSRSEMNVSTLELGDSALYLCASSFGQEYETQYFGPGTRLLVL.